This is a list of T cell receptor beta chains from one sample in a study of T-cell reconstitution after alpha-beta-depleted transplantation in children. TCRdb reanalysed the PCR reads using MiXCR and keeps one entry per CDR3 protein. This table has roughly 500,000 distinct CDR3 sequences, 8% to 11% appearing once. Sequences were derived from PBMCs, sampled before TCRalphabeta/CD19-depleted stem cell transplant. These receptors were collected from a child aged 2 to 10 with inherited bone marrow failure, due to receive a stem cell transplant. CDR3s include the opening cysteine and the closing phenylalanine or tryptophan.

J gene,V gene,CDR3 protein
TRBJ2-2,TRBV24-1,CATSDPTLDRGGTGELFF
TRBJ2-3,TRBV7-2,CASSLVERLSTDTQYF
TRBJ2-6,TRBV4-3,CASSQDRGRVGFRANVLTF
TRBJ2-7,TRBV29-1,CSVGEPGGFDEQYF
TRBJ2-5,TRBV9,CASSVGWSRETQYF
TRBJ2-7,TRBV27,CASSNDRVETYEQYF
TRBJ2-2,TRBV12-3/TRBV12-4,CASVRSENTGELFF
TRBJ2-1,TRBV19,CASSIWTPLSSYNEQFF
TRBJ1-5,TRBV6-2/TRBV6-3,CASHQGASQPQHF
TRBJ1-5,TRBV7-2,CASSLDNYSNQPQHF
TRBJ2-3,TRBV4-3,CASSQDYPGAADTQYF
TRBJ2-5,TRBV29-1,CSGTSGRLKETQYF
TRBJ1-2,TRBV12-3/TRBV12-4,CASSFPGTGGSDYGYTF
TRBJ2-5,TRBV5-5,CASSTDPGGWETQYF
TRBJ2-3,TRBV12-3/TRBV12-4,CASPMRAFPQRTQYF
TRBJ2-1,TRBV10-3,CAISERGSYNEQFF
TRBJ1-1,TRBV29-1,CSVPRALNTEAFF
TRBJ2-1,TRBV5-1,CASSLSGLAGGNEQFF
TRBJ1-1,TRBV7-9,CASSEGWGRNTEAFF
TRBJ2-5,TRBV6-5,CASSYSNVPGETQYF
TRBJ2-5,TRBV7-9,CASRPWTGRETQYF
TRBJ1-2,TRBV18,CASSPLDGRYYGYTF
TRBJ2-4,TRBV20-1,CSASRAGLAKNIQYF
TRBJ2-3,TRBV27,CASSFAGTPPDTQYF
TRBJ2-1,TRBV29-1,CSAGTSRNEQFF
TRBJ1-5,TRBV20-1,CSALTRVLSQPQHF
TRBJ2-7,TRBV15,CATSSGSGGYEQYF
TRBJ1-5,TRBV12-3/TRBV12-4,CASSTSGQFNQPQHF